This entry lists 20 T cell receptor beta chains sequenced from one sample in a study of identical twins. TCRdb reanalysed the 5' RACE reads using MiXCR and keeps one entry per CDR3 protein. The sample contains approximately 630,000 distinct CDR3 sequences, around 7.5% of which appear only once. This same sample was also taken into another study, of yellow fever vaccine responses in identical twins.

The specimen was PBMCs. The source of these receptors is a woman aged 18-29 years in good health.

This clonotype was seen repeatedly, ten times or more. The genes are TRBV2 and TRBJ2-3; TRBD1 aligns across 8 bases. Germline V gene sequence: CDR1 SNHLY, CDR2 FYNNEI. This CDR3 is 13 amino acids long. After removal of 6 bases from V and 6 bases from J, the junction contained 5 bases not matched to a gene. The CDR3 protein is CASRGQGSDTQYF. In nucleotides, the CDR3 is TGTGCCAGCAGAGGACAGGGATCCGATACGCAGTATTTT.

J is TRBJ2-7 and V is TRBV28; 7 bases line up with TRBD2. Germline CDR1 reads MDHEN; CDR2 reads SYDVKM. The ends lost 6 bases at V and 4 bases at J; junction bases unmatched: 9. The CDR3 is made up of 14 amino acids. For the CDR3, the DNA is TGTGCCAGCAGCACTTTCGGGGGGACTTACGAGCAGTACGTC. This encodes CASSTFGGTYEQYV.

The sample holds many counts of this clonotype. V and J are TRBV24-1 and TRBJ2-1, with TRBD2 matching 11 bases. CDR3 length equals 16 residues. The V gene's germline CDR1 is KGHDR and CDR2 SFDVKD. Losses at the gene ends were 3 bases for V and 7 bases for J; bases not matched to a gene: 7. The CDR3 sequence is CATSDPLAGGPNEQFF. CDR3 sequence (DNA): TGTGCCACCAGTGATCCCTTAGCGGGAGGGCCGAATGAGCAGTTCTTC.

This clonotype appeared a few times. The V gene is TRBV18, the J gene TRBJ1-4; no firm D call. V was clipped by 4 bases and J by 6 bases, with 9 bases between them. CDR1 is KGHSH, CDR2 LQKENI, per germline. There are 13 residues in the CDR3. The CDR3 DNA sequence: TGTGCCAGCTCACACGGGGAGGATGAAAAACTGTTTTTT. Its translation: CASSHGEDEKLFF.

This clonotype was seen ten or more times. The genes are TRBV12-3 or TRBV12-4 and TRBJ2-1, with 7 bases identical to TRBD1. The CDR3 covers 15 residues. The J segment lost 4 bases and the V segment lost 8 bases, leaving 11 bases of the junction unmatched. The CDR3 DNA reads as TGTGCCAGCCAAATGGGGGCAGGGGGTTACAATGAGCAGTTCTTC. Amino acids: CASQMGAGGYNEQFF.

At least ten counts were recorded for this clonotype. The chain joins TRBV12-3 or TRBV12-4 to TRBJ1-2; TRBD1 matches 7 bases. The J segment lost 8 bases and the V segment lost 6 bases, leaving 6 bases of the junction unmatched. CDR3 length equals 12 residues. The CDR3 DNA follows: TGTGCCAGCAGCGTTGGGACAGTGGGCTACACCTTC. Its translation is CASSVGTVGYTF.

This clonotype has at least ten counts. The chain links TRBV6-5 to TRBJ2-6; D possibly corresponds to TRBD1 (6 bases). The germline V gene encodes CDR1 MNHEY and CDR2 SVGAGI. This CDR3 region has 16 residues. The ends were cut back, 2 bases at V and 0 bases at J, with 8 bases in the middle. For the CDR3, the DNA is TGTGCCAGCAGTTACGGACAGTACTCTGGGGCCAACGTCCTGACTTTC. Its translation is CASSYGQYSGANVLTF.

This clonotype was counted ten times or more. The V gene is TRBV12-3 or TRBV12-4, the J gene TRBJ1-2; the D is unclear. V was trimmed by 6 bases and J by 3 bases, leaving 17 bases between them. This CDR3 contains 15 residues. The CDR3 DNA reads TGTGCCAGCAGCTTTCCAGCCGGTCTTGACTATGGCTACACCTTC. It translates to CASSFPAGLDYGYTF.

This clonotype turned up a few times. This rearrangement joins TRBV12-3 or TRBV12-4 to TRBJ2-1, with 10 bases aligning to TRBD2. V trimming: 3 bases; J trimming: 10 bases; junction bases outside the gene matches: 9. The CDR3 runs to 15 residues. DNA of the CDR3: TGTGCCAGCAGTTTGAGGCTAGCGGGAGTAAGGGAGCAGTTCTTC. It is translated as CASSLRLAGVREQFF.

V gene TRBV4-2 combines with J gene TRBJ2-1, with a possible D match to TRBD1 (6 bases). The CDR3 is made up of 15 amino acids. The V gene lost 1 base and the J gene lost 2 bases, with 9 bases spanning the gap. Germline V gene sequence: CDR1 LGHNA, CDR2 YNFKEQ. The CDR3 nucleotides read TGTGCCAGCAGCCAAGTGCAGGGGACCTACAATGAGCAGTTCTTC. This codes for CASSQVQGTYNEQFF.

This clonotype was detected ten times or more. This chain uses TRBV29-1 with TRBJ1-1; no clear D gene. Germline CDR1 SQVTM, CDR2 ANQGSEA. Trimming took 3 bases from V and 0 from J, leaving 17 bases between them. CDR3 length: 16 residues. CDR3 sequence (DNA): TGCAGCGTTGACCCATTGGCAACTCAGATGAACACTGAAGCTTTCTTT. It yields the protein CSVDPLATQMNTEAFF.

This clonotype showed up many times. This rearrangement joins TRBV5-6 to TRBJ2-5, with D possibly being TRBD1 (5 bases). Germline loops: CDR1 SGHDT, CDR2 YYEEEE. V was pared by 2 bases and J by 7 bases, with 18 bases between. CDR3 length equals 15 residues. The CDR3 loop reads CASSFPGHSLPTQYF. The CDR3 DNA is TGTGCCAGCAGCTTCCCCGGACACTCTCTGCCGACCCAGTACTTC.

At least ten counts were recorded for this clonotype. The V and J genes are TRBV6-5 and TRBJ1-2; a weak D match, TRBD1 (6 bases). Trimming removed 5 bases from V and 4 bases from J, with 8 bases in between. The length of the CDR3 is 12 residues. Germline V CDR1 and CDR2: MNHEY, SVGAGI. This CDR3 is CASSQGFYGYTF. CDR3 in DNA: TGTGCCAGCAGTCAGGGGTTCTATGGCTACACCTTC.

The chain recombines TRBV5-1 with TRBJ2-1; 10 bases fit TRBD1. CDR1 is SGHRS, CDR2 YFSETQ, per germline. CDR3 size: 14 residues. J was trimmed by 8 bases and V by 4 bases; bases with no gene match: 6. The CDR3 DNA follows: TGCGCCAGCAGCGCGGGACAGGGGTGGGATGAGCAGTTCTTC. Protein sequence: CASSAGQGWDEQFF. Variable domain in full (rest from reference TRBV5-1 and TRBJ2-1): KAGVTQTPRYLIKTRGQQVTLSCSPISGHRSVSWYQQTPGQGLQFLFEYFSETQRNKGNFPGRFSGRQFSNSRSEMNVSTLELGDSALYLCASSAGQGWDEQFFGPGTRLTVL.

This clonotype has more than one count but fewer than ten. In DNA form, the CDR3 reads TGTGCCAGCAGCGTAGGACAGGGGTCAACCGGGGAGCTGTTTTTT. It encodes CASSVGQGSTGELFF. J is TRBJ2-2 and V is TRBV9; TRBD1 matches 8 bases. CDR1 is SGDLS, CDR2 YYNGEE, per germline. The junction had 3 bases not matched to a gene; V was cut back by 0 bases and J by 5 bases. This CDR3 contains 15 residues.

This clonotype was seen more than once but under ten times. V gene TRBV14 combines with J gene TRBJ2-7; TRBD2 agrees at 9 bases. The CDR3 is made up of 16 amino acids. The trim removed 2 bases at V and 5 bases at J, leaving 10 bases unmatched. Germline CDR1 is SGHDN and CDR2 is FVKESK. The CDR3 loop reads CASSQYLAGPRDEQYF. CDR3 sequence (DNA): TGTGCCAGCAGCCAATATCTAGCGGGGCCGAGGGACGAGCAGTACTTC.

DNA of the CDR3: TGCAGTGCCCCCTCTCAGGCTGGCAGGGGCATGAACACTGAAGCTTTCTTT. It codes for CSAPSQAGRGMNTEAFF. This chain joins TRBV20-1 and TRBJ1-1; tentative D call: TRBD1 (6 bases). This CDR3 contains 17 residues. CDR1 and CDR2 (germline): DFQATT, SNEGSKA (reference sequence). V gave up 6 bases and J gave up 0 bases, with 23 bases separating them.

This clonotype was seen repeatedly, ten times or more. The V gene is TRBV5-1, the J gene TRBJ2-3; either TRBD1 or TRBD2 may fit D (6 bases each). V was pared by 1 base and J by 2 bases, with 11 bases between. CDR1 and CDR2 from the germline V gene are SGHRS and YFSETQ. The CDR3 contains 15 residues. CDR3 sequence: CASSLRGPITDTQYF. CDR3 sequence (DNA): TGCGCCAGCAGCTTGCGGGGGCCCATCACAGATACGCAGTATTTT.

The chain recombines TRBV29-1 with TRBJ2-1; no clear D. This CDR3 is 13 amino acids long. The V gene lost 4 bases and the J gene lost 4 bases, with 11 bases spanning the gap. In germline, CDR1 is SQVTM, CDR2 ANQGSEA. CDR3 in amino acids: CSVAVGAYNEQFF. CDR3 bases: TGCAGCGTTGCAGTCGGAGCATACAATGAGCAGTTCTTC.

This clonotype was observed at least ten times. The rearrangement joins TRBV28 to TRBJ2-7, with 13 bases identical to TRBD2. Losses at the gene ends were 4 bases for V and 7 bases for J; bases not matched to a gene: 10. The V gene's germline CDR1 is MDHEN and CDR2 SYDVKM. This CDR3 has 16 residues. The chain's CDR3 is CASSSPTSGRFDEQYF. The DNA of the CDR3 is TGTGCCAGCAGTTCCCCGACTAGCGGGAGGTTTGATGAGCAGTACTTC.